Here is one TCR beta chain with its context. What it binds is unknown. This sample also contains other DNA sequences that code for the same CDR3. The assay was immunoSEQ multiplex PCR, and TCRdb's table has in-frame clones only and misses some. The top ten clones hold approximately 1% of a sample with 1.5 million to 2.5 million clones, just under 95% of them seen once. With V trimmed by 2 bases and J by 3 bases, 2 bases remained unmatched. The CDR3 has 14 residues. The germline V gene encodes CDR1 MNHEY and CDR2 SVGAGI. These data belong to a study of shared clonotypes between healthy human individuals. General study results and limits: Naive CD4 clonotypes overlapped across several donors at about 5%.

Naive CD8 isolation took CD45RO-negative cells positively selected for CCR7 and excluded terminally differentiated effector memory CD45RA+ cells. The sequenced material came from naive CD8+ T cells sorted from blood. The TCR originated in a man between 18 and 29 years old in good health. This chain links TRBV6-5 with TRBJ1-2, with TRBD1 identical over 8 bases. DNA of the CDR3: TGTGCCAGCAGTTACACAGGGGGGGACTATGGCTACACCTTC. Encoded protein: CASSYTGGDYGYTF.